Described below is a single TCR beta chain sequence and its context. The data are from a study of glioma-infiltrating T cells after dendritic cell vaccination. Method: immunoSEQ multiplex PCR; TCRdb's copy keeps in-frame clones and lacks some. The repertoire holds approximately 100,000 clones, with roughly 79% as singletons. The CDR3 sequence is 13 residues long. The V gene's germline CDR1 is ENHRY and CDR2 SYGVKD. The ends lost 6 bases at V and 7 bases at J; junction bases unmatched: 5. The J gene is TRBJ2-3, the V gene TRBV10-3; 9 nucleotides match TRBD1. The specimen was blood, collected before dendritic cell vaccination. The TCR originated in a human donor with glioblastoma. In nucleotides, the CDR3 is TGTGCCATCAGCAGGACAGGGGAAAATACGCAGTATTTT. Translating gives CAISRTGENTQYF.